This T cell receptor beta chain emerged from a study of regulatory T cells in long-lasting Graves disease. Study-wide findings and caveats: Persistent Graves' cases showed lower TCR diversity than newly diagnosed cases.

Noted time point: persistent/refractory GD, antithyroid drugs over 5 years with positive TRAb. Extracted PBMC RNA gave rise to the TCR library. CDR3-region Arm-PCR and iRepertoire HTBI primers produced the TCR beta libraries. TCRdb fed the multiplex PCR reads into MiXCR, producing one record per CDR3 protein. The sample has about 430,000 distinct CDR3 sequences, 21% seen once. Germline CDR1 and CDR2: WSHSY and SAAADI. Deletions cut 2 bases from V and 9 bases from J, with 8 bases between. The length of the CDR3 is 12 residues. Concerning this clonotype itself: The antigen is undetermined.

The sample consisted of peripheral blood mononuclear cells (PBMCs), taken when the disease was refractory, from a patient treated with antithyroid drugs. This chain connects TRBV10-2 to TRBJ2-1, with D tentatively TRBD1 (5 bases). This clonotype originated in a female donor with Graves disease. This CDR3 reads CASSEGASEQFF. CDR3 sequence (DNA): TGCGCCAGCAGTGAGGGGGCGAGTGAGCAGTTCTTC.